These 20 T cell receptor beta chains share one sample of origin, sequenced in a study of T cells in localized non-small cell lung cancer. Repertoires were generated with immunoSEQ multiplex PCR, while TCRdb's copy carries only in-frame clones and drops some. The sample includes over 8,500 clones, 90% seen only once; the top ten take roughly 13%. Material: peripheral blood, obtained before any cancer treatment. These receptors were collected from a male donor aged 60 or over with stage III lung adenocarcinoma.

This clone has just a few counts. The rearrangement links TRBV5-4 to TRBJ2-7, with 12 bases fitting TRBD2. Germline assignment: CDR1 SGHNT and CDR2 YYREEE (reference sequence). Trimming at V came to 4 bases and at J to 2 bases, leaving 10 bases not matched to a gene. This CDR3 region has 17 residues. CDR3 DNA: TGTGCCAGCAGCGACCTGACTAGCGGGAGAGGTGCCTACGAGCAGTACTTC. Its protein product is CASSDLTSGRGAYEQYF.

The rearrangement links TRBV27 to TRBJ2-1; 8 bases are shared with TRBD2. The germline V gene encodes CDR1 MNHEY and CDR2 SMNVEV (reference sequence). The V and J ends lost 5 bases and 13 bases, in that order; junction bases with no gene match: 10. The CDR3 is 13 residues long. As DNA, the CDR3 is TGTGCCAGCAGTCAACTAGCGGTCCCCGGACAGTTCTTC. Translated: CASSQLAVPGQFF.

The chain links TRBV6-1 to TRBJ2-3; D unclear. Per germline, CDR1 MNHNS and CDR2 SASEGT. The CDR3 has 12 residues. Trimming left V 2 bases short and J 5 bases short, with 5 bases between. The CDR3 region is CASSERQDTQYF. The CDR3 bases are TGTGCCAGCAGTGAACGGCAAGATACGCAGTATTTT.

This clone was detected only once. This chain joins TRBV9 and TRBJ2-3; 7 nucleotides align to TRBD1. V was pared by 0 bases and J by 1 base, with 2 bases of the junction left unmatched. The CDR3 runs 15 residues. Germline V CDR1 and CDR2: SGDLS, YYNGEE. CDR3 sequence: CASSVGQGGTDTQYF. In DNA form, the CDR3 reads TGTGCCAGCAGCGTAGGCCAGGGGGGCACAGATACGCAGTATTTT.

The chain couples TRBV30 to TRBJ2-3; no clear D gene. V shed 1 base and J shed 0 bases, with 11 bases lying between them. CDR1 GTSNPN and CDR2 SVGIG come from the germline V gene (reference sequence). The CDR3 has 15 amino acids. CDR3 DNA: TGTGCCTGGAGTGATACCCTGTTAAGCACAGATACGCAGTATTTT. This codes for CAWSDTLLSTDTQYF.

V usage is TRBV19 and J usage is TRBJ1-3; D is undetermined. The CDR3 totals 13 residues. Trimming removed 3 bases from V and 2 bases from J, with 5 bases in between. In germline, CDR1 is LNHDA, CDR2 SQIVND (reference sequence). The chain's CDR3 is CASSMRPGNTIYF. The CDR3 nucleotides read TGTGCCAGTAGTATGCGGCCTGGAAACACCATATATTTT. Together with reference TRBV19 and TRBJ1-3, the CDR3 gives the full variable domain: DGGITQSPKYLFRKEGQNVTLSCEQNLNHDAMYWYRQDPGQGLRLIYYSQIVNDFQKGDIAEGYSVSREKKESFPLTVTSAQKNPTAFYLCASSMRPGNTIYFGEGSWLTVV.

This rearrangement joins TRBV7-2 to TRBJ2-2; D unclear. CDR1 is SGHTA and CDR2 is FQGNSA in the germline V gene. Trimming stripped 5 bases from V and 6 bases from J, with 16 bases between. CDR3 length: 15 residues. CDR3 coding DNA: TGTGCCAGCAGCCCTACCGATAATATCCCCGGGGAGCTGTTTTTT. As protein: CASSPTDNIPGELFF.

This clone was found a few times. The chain combines TRBV4-1 with TRBJ2-5, with D perhaps matching TRBD2 (6 bases). Trimming pared 2 bases from V and 4 bases from J, leaving 11 bases between. Germline values: CDR1 MGHRA, CDR2 YSYEKL. The CDR3 runs 14 residues. The CDR3 sequence: CASSQPVEGETQYF. The CDR3 bases are TGCGCCAGCAGCCAACCCGTGGAGGGAGAGACCCAGTACTTC.

V gene TRBV2 combines with J gene TRBJ1-1, with D possibly matching TRBD1 (5 bases). CDR1 and CDR2 from the germline V gene are SNHLY and FYNNEI. V was cut by 5 bases and J by 2 bases, with 9 bases left in between. This CDR3 spans 13 amino acids. The CDR3 DNA is TGTGCCAGCAGTTTTCAGGGAAACACTGAAGCTTTCTTT. Its translation is CASSFQGNTEAFF.

This clone occurred once. This rearrangement joins TRBV2 to TRBJ1-2; 7 nucleotides line up with TRBD1. This CDR3 is 14 amino acids long. V lost 7 bases to trimming and J lost 2 bases; unmatched junction nucleotides: 7. The germline CDR1 and CDR2 sequences are SNHLY and FYNNEI. The CDR3 loop reads CASTARGGNYGYTF. Written as DNA, the CDR3 is TGTGCCAGCACCGCCAGGGGGGGGAACTATGGCTACACCTTC. The full variable domain, completed using reference TRBV2 and TRBJ1-2, is EPEVTQTPSHQVTQMGQEVILRCVPISNHLYFYWYRQILGQKVEFLVSFYNNEISEKSEIFDDQFSVERPDGSNFTLKIRSTKLEDSAMYFCASTARGGNYGYTFGSGTRLTVV.

The V and J genes are TRBV7-9 and TRBJ1-2; 7 bases line up with TRBD1. The V and J ends lost 5 bases and 6 bases, in that order; junction bases with no gene match: 6. CDR1 and CDR2 (germline): SEHNR, FQNEAQ (reference sequence). This CDR3 spans 13 amino acids. The CDR3 nucleotides are TGTGCCAGCAGCAAAAGGGGGCGGGATGGCTACACCTTC. It codes for CASSKRGRDGYTF.

CDR3 protein: CSVQGVTEAFF. In nucleotides, the CDR3 is TGCAGCGTCCAGGGGGTGACTGAAGCTTTCTTT. This chain uses TRBV29-1 with TRBJ1-1, with TRBD1 identical over 7 bases. Per the germline V gene, CDR1 is SQVTM and CDR2 is ANQGSEA. V shed 6 bases, J shed 5 bases, and the junction held 3 bases outside the gene matches. The CDR3 length is 11 residues.

The chain carries TRBV19 and TRBJ2-4, with D tentatively TRBD2 (5 bases). Germline CDR1 reads LNHDA; CDR2 reads SQIVND (reference sequence). Trimming pared 3 bases from V and 1 base from J, leaving 10 bases between. The CDR3 extends over 15 amino acids. CDR3 sequence reads: CASSMGSAAKNIQYF. CDR3 sequence (DNA): TGTGCCAGTAGTATGGGTAGCGCGGCCAAAAACATTCAGTACTTC.

J is TRBJ1-2 and V is TRBV7-2, with no clear D. V lost 0 bases and J lost 4, with 12 bases in between. Germline V gives CDR1 SGHTA, CDR2 FQGNSA. The CDR3 consists of 15 residues. The CDR3 region has the DNA TGTGCCAGCAGCTTAGCGCTCCCCGGGAGCTATGGCTACACCTTC. Translated, it gives CASSLALPGSYGYTF. Variable domain in full (rest from reference TRBV7-2 and TRBJ1-2): GAGVSQSPSNKVTEKGKDVELRCDPISGHTALYWYRQSLGQGLEFLIYFQGNSAPDKSGLPSDRFSAERTGGSVSTLTIQRTQQEDSAVYLCASSLALPGSYGYTFGSGTRLTVV.

The chain recombines TRBV6-1 with TRBJ2-7; a weak D match, TRBD1 (5 bases). Trimming left V 1 base short and J 12 bases short, with 13 bases between. The CDR3 is 12 amino acids. CDR1 is MNHNS, CDR2 SASEGT, per germline. CDR3 in DNA: TGTGCCAGCAGTGAAGTTAACGGACAACGGTACTTC. As protein: CASSEVNGQRYF.

V is TRBV5-1 and J is TRBJ2-7, with 10 bases aligning to TRBD1. Germline-derived CDR1 and CDR2 are SGHRS and YFSETQ. V trimming: 2 bases; J trimming: 6 bases; junction bases outside the gene matches: 5. This CDR3 is 14 amino acids long. The CDR3 sequence: CASSFRDRGSEQYF. For the CDR3, the DNA is TGCGCCAGCAGCTTCCGGGACAGGGGATCCGAGCAGTACTTC.

V and J are TRBV6-1 and TRBJ1-2; TRBD1 might be the D (6 bases). V shed 4 bases and J shed 7 bases, with 16 bases lying between them. Germline CDR1 and CDR2: MNHNS and SASEGT. CDR3 size: 14 residues. CDR3 amino acids: CASSGAGGRAGYTF. The CDR3, as DNA: TGTGCCAGCAGTGGGGCGGGGGGCAGAGCTGGCTACACCTTC.

The rearrangement uses TRBV4-3 and TRBJ1-4; D not resolved. This CDR3 is 19 amino acids long. V lost 4 bases to trimming and J lost 2 bases, with 23 bases between them. Germline CDR1 LGHNA, CDR2 YSLEER. DNA of the CDR3: TGCGCCAGCAGCCCGAGGATCGGCGGGAGGCCTTGGACTAATGAAAAACTGTTTTTT. It encodes CASSPRIGGRPWTNEKLFF.

This clone was detected only a few times. The chain carries TRBV5-6 and TRBJ1-3; D not certain. Germline V CDR1 and CDR2: SGHDT, YYEEEE. CDR3 size: 14 residues. Trimming left V 0 bases short and J 4 bases short, with 8 bases between. The DNA for the CDR3 is TGTGCCAGCAGCTTGGTCGTAGGGGGAAACACCATATATTTT. This gives the protein CASSLVVGGNTIYF.

The chain carries TRBV2 and TRBJ1-5; D is ambiguous. V lost 6 bases and J 7 bases, leaving 13 bases between the germline ends. Germline assignment: CDR1 SNHLY and CDR2 FYNNEI. The CDR3 contains 13 residues. For the CDR3, the DNA is TGTGCCAGCAGCTCGGATTGGCGACAGCCCCAGCATTTT. Translation gives CASSSDWRQPQHF.